This TCR beta chain was sequenced for a study of T cells after yellow fever vaccination. Whole-study findings and limits: A limited proportion of clonotypes was detected within both the CD4 and CD8 compartments. Booster samples showed a return of most primary-vaccination clones (around 95% CD4, over 70% CD8).

The TCR cDNA carried a universal primer site and UMIs from 5'RACE template switching. TCRdb re-called the 5' RACE reads with MiXCR, one entry per CDR3 protein. This table has 450,000 to 600,000 distinct CDR3 sequences, roughly 14% appearing once. Germline CDR1 reads WNHNN; CDR2 reads SYGVQD (reference sequence). With V trimmed by 5 bases and J by 1 base, 6 bases remained unmatched. The CDR3 is 16 amino acids. A word on this clonotype: Its antigen is unidentified.

The source material was PBMCs, sampled on the day of the yellow fever booster vaccination. This receptor was obtained from a man between 25 and 39 years old who received the YFV17D yellow fever vaccine. This chain joins TRBV10-1 and TRBJ2-5; TRBD2 matches 11 bases. In nucleotides, the CDR3 is TGCGCCAGCAGTAATATAGCGGGAGGGCCCCAAGAGACCCAGTACTTC. This encodes CASSNIAGGPQETQYF.